This T cell receptor beta chain appears in the sequencing data of a study of blood T cell repertoires in COVID-19. Whole-study context: Sites in the United States, Italy and Spain provided acute and convalescent COVID-19 samples. Sources were T cells, B-cell-depleted T cells, or PBMCs; the material itself was cDNA or gDNA.

Comments on this clone: Additional DNA sequences in this sample encode the identical CDR3.

The repertoire was sequenced with immunoSEQ multiplex PCR; TCRdb's copy has only in-frame clones and lacks some. The sample has about 250,000 clones; about 82% are singletons. With 1 base removed from V and 1 base from J, the gap between germline ends came to 4 bases. Germline lookup yields CDR1 SGHTA and CDR2 FQGNSA. There are 14 residues in the CDR3. Recruited during active infection, patients (from Seattle) were subsequently followed longitudinally. The receptor was isolated from a woman older than 75 with COVID-19, enrolled during active disease. What was sequenced was peripheral blood. The chain links TRBV7-2 to TRBJ2-2; D is ambiguous. DNA of the CDR3: TGTGCCAGCAGCTTAGGTCAGAACACCGGGGAGCTGTTTTTT. Translation: CASSLGQNTGELFF.